A single sample gave rise to the 28 T cell receptor beta chains below, sequenced in a study of tumor-infiltrating lymphocytes in primary liver carcinoma. DNA and RNA were both co-extracted from about 19-30 mg of bulk tissue that had not been sorted. TCR beta cDNA was reverse-transcribed from about 500 ng of total RNA. The reaction used a constant-region primer and ProtoScript II reverse transcriptase. What produced the TCR beta libraries was three nested multiplex PCR rounds using slightly modified ARM-PCR. A C-beta reverse primer was combined with TRBV1-TRBV30 forward primers in the first two PCR rounds, and each round had 10 cycles. TCRdb passed the multiplex PCR reads through MiXCR, listing each CDR3 protein once. Altogether about 70,000 distinct CDR3 sequences are present, over 60% being singletons, with the ten largest covering 28%. The sequencing input was liver tumor tissue from sampling region 4. Subset of the sample: tumor region T4, right-lateral pole. Source of these receptors: a man aged 35 to 55 with primary liver carcinoma and hepatitis B virus infection.

Comment on this clonotype: Given a much more abundant clone one base away, this may be a read error. The V gene is TRBV5-1, the J gene TRBJ2-2; possibly TRBD1 for D (6 bases). Trimming pared 6 bases from V and 5 bases from J, leaving 11 bases between. The CDR3 has 13 amino acids. Germline CDR1 SGHRS, CDR2 YFSETQ. The CDR3 protein is CASNLDRTGELFF. The CDR3 DNA follows: TGCGCCAGCAACCTCGACAGGACCGGGGAGCTGTTTTTT.

Notes on this clonotype: This may come from a read error, since a much larger clone is one base off. The rearrangement joins TRBV5-1 to TRBJ2-1, with 10 bases matching TRBD2. The germline gives CDR1 SGHRS, CDR2 YFSETQ. The CDR3 is 16 amino acids. CDR3 DNA: TGCGCCAGCAGCTTGGATCTTAGCGGGAGGTCCAATGAGCAGCTCTTC. Translated: CASSLDLSGRSNEQLF. The full variable domain, rest sourced from reference TRBV5-1 and TRBJ2-1, is KAGVTQTPRYLIKTRGQQVTLSCSPISGHRSVSWYQQTPGQGLQFLFEYFSETQRNKGNFPGRFSGRQFSNSRSEMNVSTLELGDSALYLCASSLDLSGRSNEQLFGPGTRLTVL.

Turning to this clonotype: A much larger clonotype is one base distant, so this may be a read error. V is TRBV2 and J is TRBJ2-3, with D hard to call. This CDR3 has 12 residues. CDR1 is SNHLY and CDR2 is FYNNEI in the germline V gene. Between the trimmed V and J ends, which lost 7 bases and 0 bases, there was a span of 5 bases. CDR3 nucleotides: TGTGCCAGCAATGGGAGCACAGATACGCAGTATTTT. It specifies CASNGSTDTQYF.

In the case of this clonotype: A read error may explain this, as a much larger clone is one base away. This rearrangement joins TRBV7-9 to TRBJ2-3; D is ambiguous. This CDR3 spans 17 amino acids. Germline CDR1 SEHNR, CDR2 FQNEAQ (reference sequence). Trimming shortened V by 5 bases and J by 5 bases, and 23 bases separated the two germline ends. The DNA for the CDR3 is TGTGCCAGCAGCACCACAGTCCGAGACGGTTCCATAGATACGCAGTATTTT. It yields the protein CASSTTVRDGSIDTQYF.

CDR3 in amino acids: CASSPHGYNVQFF. DNA of the CDR3: TGTGCCAGCAGTCCGCATGGGTACAATGTGCAATTCTTC. The V gene is TRBV12-3 or TRBV12-4, the J gene TRBJ2-1, with D hard to call. The CDR3 is 13 residues long. V lost 5 bases to trimming and J lost 16 bases, with 21 bases between them.

As concerns this clonotype: This may arise from a read error, as a much more abundant clone is one base away. This chain uses TRBV28 with TRBJ2-7, with 7 bases identical to TRBD1. Germline V CDR1 and CDR2: MDHEN, SYDVKM. The junction had 7 bases not matched to a gene; V was cut back by 6 bases and J by 2 bases. The length of the CDR3 is 14 residues. CDR3 nucleotide sequence: TGTGCCAGCAGACGCCCGGGACAGCCCTACGAGCAGTACTTC. This gives the protein CASRRPGQPYEQYF.

Comment on this clonotype: Because the CDR3 is missing its conserved closing phenylalanine or tryptophan, this is likely a read error. This chain uses TRBV5-4 with TRBJ2-2, with a possible D match to TRBD1 (6 bases). Germline V gene lookup returns CDR1 SGHNT and CDR2 YYREEE (reference sequence). This CDR3 contains 16 residues. Trimming removed 4 bases from V and 5 bases from J, with 18 bases in between. Here the CDR3 DNA reads TGTGCCAGCAGCCCTACCCAGGGGACGAGGACCGGGGAGCTGTTTTAT. This sequence encodes CASSPTQGTRTGELFY.

This clonotype is deemed medium-sized. The V and J genes are TRBV5-4 and TRBJ2-7; D gene uncertain. Germline lookup yields CDR1 SGHNT and CDR2 YYREEE (reference sequence). The germline V and J ends were trimmed by 1 base and 1 base, with 9 bases remaining between them. This CDR3 spans 14 amino acids. CDR3 coding DNA: TGTGCCAGCAGCTTGTCTGGGAAATCCTACGAGCAGTACTTC. As protein: CASSLSGKSYEQYF.

The chain carries TRBV6-5 and TRBJ2-6; TRBD1 matches 8 bases. CDR1 is MNHEY, CDR2 SVGAGI, per germline. Trimming took 5 bases from V and 2 from J; bases not matched to a gene: 11. There are 18 residues in the CDR3. In DNA, the CDR3 is TGTGCCAGCAGTCTTAGGACAGGGATGAAGACTGGGGCCAACGTCCTGACTTTC. Translation: CASSLRTGMKTGANVLTF.

This clonotype counts as medium-sized. The CDR3 loop reads CASGLGQGKAFF. As DNA, the CDR3 is TGTGCTAGTGGTTTGGGACAGGGAAAAGCTTTCTTT. This rearrangement joins TRBV12-5 to TRBJ1-1; TRBD1 matches at 7 bases. Germline V lookup: CDR1 LGHNT, CDR2 FRNRAP. The CDR3 is 12 amino acids. V lost 1 base, J lost 9 bases, and 2 bases stayed unmatched.

The sample holds a few counts of this clonotype. The conserved final phenylalanine or tryptophan is absent from the CDR3, which likely points to a read error. V usage is TRBV28 and J usage is TRBJ1-4, with 9 bases that match TRBD1. The CDR3 covers 15 residues. Germline assignment: CDR1 MDHEN and CDR2 SYDVKM. With 6 bases clipped from V and 8 bases from J, the junction kept 10 bases outside the gene matches. The DNA of the CDR3 is TGTGCCAGCAGCAACCCGGGGACAGGGAGGGAAAAACTGTTTTCT. Its protein is CASSNPGTGREKLFS.

A note on this clonotype: One end of the junction fails to match germline, which may point to a read error. This chain joins TRBV5-1 and TRBJ2-1, with 8 bases identical to TRBD2. Looked up from germline, CDR1 is SGHRS and CDR2 is YFSETQ. This CDR3 contains 15 residues. The CDR3 nucleotides are TGCGCTAGCAACTTGGGGACTAGCTCCTACAATGAGCAGTTCTTC. This translates into CASNLGTSSYNEQFF.

This clonotype was seen many times. This chain joins TRBV6-5 and TRBJ2-2; 7 bases map to TRBD2. Trimming at V came to 2 bases and at J to 4 bases, leaving 4 bases not matched to a gene. There are 15 residues in the CDR3. Per the germline V gene, CDR1 is MNHEY and CDR2 is SVGAGI. This CDR3 is CASSYAGDGTGELFF. The CDR3 coding sequence is TGTGCCAGCAGTTACGCGGGAGATGGCACCGGGGAGCTGTTTTTT.

With respect to this clonotype: A read error is likely, as this CDR3 ends without the conserved phenylalanine or tryptophan. The chain employs TRBV5-1 and TRBJ2-3; the D gene is possibly TRBD2 (5 bases). This CDR3 contains 15 residues. In germline, CDR1 is SGHRS, CDR2 YFSETQ. V was shortened by 0 bases and J by 3 bases, with 11 bases between the two germline ends. The CDR3 loop reads CASSLAPAATDTQYY. CDR3 nucleotide sequence: TGCGCCAGCAGCTTGGCGCCAGCGGCTACAGATACGCAGTATTAT.

This sequence joins TRBV28 and TRBJ2-2; 11 bases agree with TRBD1. V lost 3 bases to trimming and J lost 5 bases; unmatched junction nucleotides: 2. The germline V gene encodes CDR1 MDHEN and CDR2 SYDVKM. The CDR3 sequence is 15 residues long. The CDR3 sequence: CASSFRDRGTGELFF. Written as DNA, the CDR3 is TGTGCCAGCAGTTTCCGGGACAGGGGGACCGGGGAGCTGTTTTTT. Full variable domain (outside the CDR3, taken from reference TRBV28 and TRBJ2-2): DVKVTQSSRYLVKRTGEKVFLECVQDMDHENMFWYRQDPGLGLRLIYFSYDVKMKEKGDIPEGYSVSREKKERFSLILESASTNQTSMYLCASSFRDRGTGELFFGEGSRLTVL.

This sequence joins TRBV18 and TRBJ2-1, with D maybe TRBD2 (6 bases). There are 17 residues in the CDR3. Germline-derived CDR1 and CDR2 are KGHSH and LQKENI. Trimming removed 5 bases from V and 1 base from J, with 18 bases in between. The CDR3 loop is CASSSTTGGVSYNEQFF. CDR3 nucleotide sequence: TGTGCCAGCTCATCTACGACTGGCGGGGTTTCCTACAATGAGCAGTTCTTC.

In regard to this clonotype: Relative to the germline gene, one junction end is altered; a read error may explain this. The chain recombines TRBV10-2 with TRBJ2-1; perhaps TRBD2 as D (6 bases). The germline V gene encodes CDR1 WSHSY and CDR2 SAAADI. The CDR3 is 14 amino acids. CDR3: CAGSGLGGRNKQFF. CDR3 coding DNA: TGCGCCGGCAGCGGACTTGGGGGGAGGAATAAGCAGTTCTTC.

A remark on this clonotype: A junction end diverges from the germline sequence, so it may reflect a read error. This chain connects TRBV6-5 to TRBJ2-2, with D perhaps matching TRBD2 (6 bases). The V gene's germline CDR1 is MNHEY and CDR2 SVGAGI. The CDR3 is made up of 13 amino acids. The CDR3 spells CASLREDIGELFF. The CDR3 DNA reads TGTGCCAGCCTAAGGGAGGACATCGGGGAGCTGTTTTTC.

In regard to this clonotype: This may be a read error: a much more frequent sequence differs by one nucleotide. V and J are TRBV28 and TRBJ2-2; TRBD1 or TRBD2 may be the D gene (5 bases each). The CDR3 has 15 residues. CDR1 and CDR2 (germline): MDHEN, SYDVKM. CDR3 sequence reads: CVSSFWDREAGELFF. The CDR3 nucleotides are TGTGTCAGCAGTTTTTGGGACCGGGAAGCCGGGGAGCTGTTTTTT. The whole variable domain, remainder taken from reference TRBV28 and TRBJ2-2, is DVKVTQSSRYLVKRTGEKVFLECVQDMDHENMFWYRQDPGLGLRLIYFSYDVKMKEKGDIPEGYSVSREKKERFSLILESASTNQTSMYLCVSSFWDREAGELFFGEGSRLTVL.

In regard to this clonotype: A read error may account for a junction end that differs from germline. V usage is TRBV11-2 and J usage is TRBJ2-3, with 8 bases lining up with TRBD2. This CDR3 comprises 15 residues. From germline, CDR1 is SGHAT and CDR2 FQNNGV. This chain's CDR3 is CASNLTGSGRDTQYF. The CDR3 nucleotides read TGTGCCAGCAACTTAACCGGAAGCGGGAGAGATACGCAGTACTTT.

A word on this clonotype: Relative to the germline gene, one junction end is altered; a read error may explain this. This chain links TRBV6-5 with TRBJ2-1; D may be TRBD1 or TRBD2 (5 bases each). This CDR3 is 15 amino acids long. Looked up from germline, CDR1 is MNHEY and CDR2 is SVGAGI. This CDR3 reads CTSRTDGAQTNEQFF. As DNA, the CDR3 is TGTACCAGCAGGACGGACGGGGCACAGACGAATGAGCAGTTCTTC.

On this clonotype: The conserved final phenylalanine or tryptophan is absent from the CDR3, which likely points to a read error. The chain recombines TRBV6-6 with TRBJ2-1; TRBD2 might be the D (5 bases). The length of the CDR3 is 15 residues. Germline values: CDR1 MNHNY, CDR2 SVGAGI (reference sequence). This CDR3 is CANSPTGYSYNEQFL. The CDR3 DNA reads TGTGCCAACAGTCCCACGGGGTACTCCTACAATGAGCAGTTCCTC.

This clonotype was recorded at least ten times. This sequence joins TRBV10-3 and TRBJ2-7, with a tentative D call TRBD1 (6 bases). The CDR3 spans 14 residues. Germline-derived CDR1 and CDR2 are ENHRY and SYGVKD. With 3 bases removed from V and 4 bases from J, the gap between germline ends came to 13 bases. In nucleotides, the CDR3 is TGTGCCATCAGTGAAGGACAGAACCTTTACGAGCAGTACTTC. Translation: CAISEGQNLYEQYF.

The chain carries TRBV11-2 and TRBJ2-7; 13 bases align to TRBD2. The CDR3 extends over 18 amino acids. CDR1 and CDR2 (germline): SGHAT, FQNNGV. V shed 2 bases, J shed 7 bases, and the junction held 14 bases outside the gene matches. The CDR3 DNA reads as TGTGCCAGCAGCTTATCCGTTGTACTAGCGGGAGGGCCGTATGAGCAGTACTTC. Protein product: CASSLSVVLAGGPYEQYF.

About this clonotype: The germline gene is not matched at one end of the junction; a read error may be the cause. J is TRBJ1-1 and V is TRBV10-3; unclear D gene. The CDR3 extends over 15 amino acids. Germline CDR1 is ENHRY and CDR2 is SYGVKD. DNA of the CDR3: TGTGCCACCAGTGATACCTCAGGCGGGCGGGAGAGAGCTTTCTTT. Encoded protein: CATSDTSGGRERAFF.

Remarks on this clonotype: One end of the junction fails to match germline, which may point to a read error. The chain couples TRBV28 to TRBJ1-1; TRBD1 might be the D (5 bases). The CDR3 runs 13 residues. Germline values: CDR1 MDHEN, CDR2 SYDVKM. This CDR3 reads CVSSLSQRGAAFF. CDR3 DNA sequence: TGTGTCAGCAGTTTATCCCAAAGAGGGGCGGCTTTCTTT.

On this clonotype itself: One junction end disagrees with the germline gene, perhaps due to a read error. The chain uses TRBV6-5 and TRBJ1-4; D is perhaps TRBD1 (5 bases). CDR3 length equals 14 residues. CDR1 and CDR2 (germline): MNHEY, SVGAGI. CDR3 sequence reads: CANSENGAKEKLFF. CDR3 in DNA: TGTGCCAACAGTGAAAATGGGGCCAAGGAAAAACTGTTTTTT.

Of note for this clonotype: Just one base apart from a much larger clone, this may be a read error. The chain links TRBV30 to TRBJ2-7; TRBD2 might be the D (5 bases). Germline-derived CDR1 and CDR2 are GTSNPN and SVGIG (reference sequence). CDR3 length: 8 residues. The CDR3 sequence: CAQREPEF. CDR3 DNA: TGTGCCCAGAGGGAGCCTGAATTC.